The source of this T cell receptor (beta chain) is a study of tumor-infiltrating lymphocytes in primary liver carcinoma. Study information: The tumors, T1-T3 N0M0 lesions, were about 4 to 11 cm across.

Synthesis of TCR beta cDNA was carried out from 500 ng total RNA with a constant-region primer. Libraries for TCR beta were built through three nested multiplex PCR rounds, which together made up a slightly modified ARM-PCR procedure. MiXCR was run by TCRdb on the multiplex PCR reads, yielding one entry per CDR3 protein. The sample includes 40,000 to 50,000 distinct CDR3 sequences, over 65% of them seen just once. Unsorted bulk tissue of roughly 18-31 mg yielded co-extracted RNA and DNA. The cohort consisted of patients whose primary liver carcinoma was surgically resected. Study-wide results and limits: A fraction of only about 7-25% of top clones appeared in all five tumor regions.

Details on this clonotype: Antigen: not known.

The sample comprised liver tumor tissue from sampling region 3. Documented subset: tumor region T3, left-lateral pole. The TCR sequence derives from a man in his forties with primary liver carcinoma and hepatitis B virus infection.

CDR3 in amino acids: CASSYSKRNEQYF. CDR3 DNA: TGTGCCAGCAGTTACTCAAAAAGGAATGAGCAGTACTTC. The chain employs TRBV6-6 and TRBJ2-7, with D hard to call. V was clipped by 0 bases and J by 7 bases, with 10 bases between them. The germline V gene has CDR1 MNHNY and CDR2 SVGAGI (reference sequence). The CDR3 runs to 13 residues.